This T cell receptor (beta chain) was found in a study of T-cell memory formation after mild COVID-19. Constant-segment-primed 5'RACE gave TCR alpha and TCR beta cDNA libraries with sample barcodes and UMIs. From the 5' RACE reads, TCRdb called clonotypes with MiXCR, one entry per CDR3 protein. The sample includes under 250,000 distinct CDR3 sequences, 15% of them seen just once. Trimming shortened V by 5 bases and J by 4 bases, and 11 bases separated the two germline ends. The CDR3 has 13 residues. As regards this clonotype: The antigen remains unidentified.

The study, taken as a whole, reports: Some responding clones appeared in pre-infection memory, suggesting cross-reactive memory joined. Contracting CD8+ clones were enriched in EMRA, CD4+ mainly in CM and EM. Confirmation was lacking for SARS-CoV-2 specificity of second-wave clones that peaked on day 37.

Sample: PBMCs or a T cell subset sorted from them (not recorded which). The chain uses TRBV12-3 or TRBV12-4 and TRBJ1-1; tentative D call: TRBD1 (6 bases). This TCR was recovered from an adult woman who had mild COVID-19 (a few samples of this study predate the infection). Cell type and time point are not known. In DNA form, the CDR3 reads TGTGCCAGCAGTCCACAGGGTTTCACTGAAGCTTTCTTT. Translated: CASSPQGFTEAFF.